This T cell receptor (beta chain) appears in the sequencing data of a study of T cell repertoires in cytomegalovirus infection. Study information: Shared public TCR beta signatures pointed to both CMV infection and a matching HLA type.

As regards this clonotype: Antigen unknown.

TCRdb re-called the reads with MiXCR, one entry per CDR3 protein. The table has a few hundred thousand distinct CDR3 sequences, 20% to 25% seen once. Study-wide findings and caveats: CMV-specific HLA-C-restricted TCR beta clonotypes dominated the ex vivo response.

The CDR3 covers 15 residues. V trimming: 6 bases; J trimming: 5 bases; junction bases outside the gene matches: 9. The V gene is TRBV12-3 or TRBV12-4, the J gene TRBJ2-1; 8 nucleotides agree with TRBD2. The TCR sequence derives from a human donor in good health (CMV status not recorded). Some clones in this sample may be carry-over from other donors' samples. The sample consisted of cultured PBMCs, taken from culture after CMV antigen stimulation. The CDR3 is CASSHSGTFNNEQFF. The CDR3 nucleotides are TGTGCCAGCAGCCATAGCGGGACCTTTAACAATGAGCAGTTCTTC.